These 32 T cell receptor beta chains originate from one sample sequenced in a study of blood T cell repertoires in COVID-19. Measured with immunoSEQ multiplex PCR; TCRdb has only the in-frame clones, and not every one. The sample consists of around 210,000 clones, 70% to 90% of them appearing once. The sequenced sample consisted of peripheral blood. These receptors came from a man aged 50-59 years with COVID-19, enrolled during active disease.

A single count supports this clone. Its ends do not fully match the called genes, so a read error is possible. The genes are TRBV2 and TRBJ2-5; 10 nucleotides align to TRBD1. The CDR3 totals 13 residues. CDR1 and CDR2 from the germline V gene are SNHLY and FYNNEI. CDR3 amino acids: CASRGTGEETQYF. The CDR3 region has the DNA TGTGCAAGCAGGGGGACAGGGGAAGAGACCCAGTACTTC.

V usage is TRBV12-5 and J usage is TRBJ1-3; 7 nucleotides match TRBD1. CDR3 length: 16 amino acids. After removal of 1 base from V and 0 bases from J, the junction contained 3 bases not matched to a gene. CDR1 is LGHNT, CDR2 FRNRAP, per germline. The CDR3 DNA sequence: TGTGCTAGTGGTTTGGGGGACAGTAACTCTGGAAACACCATATATTTT. This encodes CASGLGDSNSGNTIYF.

V and J are TRBV7-2 and TRBJ1-1, with TRBD1 matching over 8 bases. The CDR3 sequence is 15 residues long. The V segment lost 5 bases and the J segment 4 bases; nucleotides outside the gene matches: 9. Germline CDR1 SGHTA, CDR2 FQGNSA. CDR3 protein: CASSQGQGPSTEAFF. CDR3 coding DNA: TGTGCCAGCAGCCAAGGACAGGGCCCAAGCACTGAAGCTTTCTTT.

The chain has TRBV5-1 and TRBJ1-6, with D possibly matching TRBD1 (5 bases). V lost 4 bases, J lost 7 bases, and 12 bases lay in between. CDR1 is SGHRS and CDR2 is YFSETQ in the germline V gene. The CDR3 runs to 14 residues. Written as DNA, the CDR3 is TGCGCCAGCAGCCCGGGGACTTTGAATTCACCCCTCCACTTT. It encodes CASSPGTLNSPLHF.

This clone occurred a few times. The chain uses TRBV9 and TRBJ2-5; maybe TRBD2 (5 bases). Germline values: CDR1 SGDLS, CDR2 YYNGEE. Trimming removed 0 bases at V and 9 bases at J, with 15 bases between. CDR3 length: 14 amino acids. CDR3 DNA sequence: TGTGCCAGCAGCGTAGCGTGGGGAGAGCGCGCCCAGTACTTC. Amino acid sequence: CASSVAWGERAQYF. Combining the CDR3 with reference TRBV9 and TRBJ2-5 gives the whole variable domain DSGVTQTPKHLITATGQRVTLRCSPRSGDLSVYWYQQSLDQGLQFLIQYYNGEERAKGNILERFSAQQFPDLHSELNLSSLELGDSALYFCASSVAWGERAQYFGPGTRLLVL.

The J gene is TRBJ1-3, the V gene TRBV19; 7 positions agree with TRBD1. The germline CDR1 and CDR2 sequences are LNHDA and SQIVND (reference sequence). V lost 3 bases to trimming and J lost 3 bases; unmatched junction nucleotides: 2. CDR3 length: 14 amino acids. The CDR3 region is CASSMTGYGNTIYF. The CDR3 bases are TGTGCCAGTAGTATGACAGGGTATGGAAACACCATATATTTT.

This clone was seen a single time. This CDR3 reads CASSLTGGSYEQYF. In DNA form, the CDR3 reads TGTGCCAGTAGTCTGACAGGGGGATCCTACGAGCAGTACTTC. The chain combines TRBV19 with TRBJ2-7, with 9 nucleotides matching TRBD1. V shed 5 bases, J shed 1 base, and the junction held 3 bases outside the gene matches. CDR1 is LNHDA, CDR2 SQIVND, per germline (reference sequence). The CDR3 is 14 amino acids.

The rearrangement links TRBV6-5 to TRBJ1-3; TRBD1 is a possible D gene (5 bases). This CDR3 contains 16 residues. Germline CDR1 and CDR2: MNHEY and SVGAGI. Trimming pared 0 bases from V and 0 bases from J, leaving 9 bases between. The CDR3 bases are TGTGCCAGCAGTTACTCCGGACAAGCCTCTGGAAACACCATATATTTT. Residues: CASSYSGQASGNTIYF.

The chain joins TRBV10-3 to TRBJ2-1, with 9 bases aligning to TRBD2. The germline gives CDR1 ENHRY, CDR2 SYGVKD. Trimming cost V 3 bases and J 6 bases; bases outside gene matches: 9. This CDR3 is 16 amino acids long. The CDR3 region is CAISEPGSGGFNEQFF. DNA of the CDR3: TGTGCCATCAGTGAACCTGGGAGCGGGGGGTTCAATGAGCAGTTCTTC.

CDR3 DNA: TGTGCCTGGAGGCCTGTACGAGGGGGGGGGTTTGGCTCACCCCTCCACTTT. It translates to CAWRPVRGGGFGSPLHF. The chain joins TRBV30 to TRBJ1-6; D might be TRBD1 (6 bases). Per the germline V gene, CDR1 is GTSNPN and CDR2 is SVGIG (reference sequence). The CDR3 runs 17 residues. Trimming stripped 3 bases from V and 10 bases from J, with 25 bases between.

The chain couples TRBV6-5 to TRBJ2-7; TRBD1 agrees at 8 bases. CDR1 is MNHEY and CDR2 is SVGAGI in the germline V gene. V shed 6 bases, J shed 3 bases, and the junction held 7 bases outside the gene matches. The CDR3 has 14 residues. The CDR3 DNA reads TGTGCCAGCAGACACAGGACAGGGAACTACGAGCAGTACTTC. Translated: CASRHRTGNYEQYF.

The V call is TRBV19, the J call TRBJ2-1, with TRBD2 matching 11 bases. Germline V CDR1 and CDR2: LNHDA, SQIVND (reference sequence). J lost 7 bases, V lost 4 bases, and 6 bases had no gene match. The CDR3 consists of 15 residues. CDR3 coding DNA: TGTGCCAGTAGTAGCGTAGCGGGGGGGTCGAATGAGCAGTTCTTC. Encoded protein: CASSSVAGGSNEQFF.

The table lists this clone with a count of one. The V gene is TRBV13, the J gene TRBJ2-4; possible D gene TRBD1, 5 bases. V gave up 0 bases and J gave up 4 bases, with 7 bases separating them. This CDR3 has 14 amino acids. Germline V gives CDR1 PRHDT, CDR2 FYEKMQ (reference sequence). The CDR3 reads CASSLGDKKNIQYF. DNA of the CDR3: TGTGCCAGCAGCTTAGGGGACAAAAAAAACATTCAGTACTTC.

The V gene is TRBV5-1, the J gene TRBJ2-3; TRBD1 agrees at 7 bases. Germline CDR1 reads SGHRS; CDR2 reads YFSETQ. The CDR3 is made up of 16 amino acids. V was clipped by 4 bases and J by 1 base; unmatched bases: 9. The CDR3 protein is CASSRGQVVGTDTQYF. CDR3 bases: TGCGCCAGCAGCCGCGGACAGGTAGTGGGCACAGATACGCAGTATTTT.

The CDR3 nucleotides read TGTGCCAGCTCACCACCGTCGCGGGAAGATGAGCAGTTCTTC. This translates into CASSPPSREDEQFF. This sequence joins TRBV18 and TRBJ2-1, with D perhaps TRBD2 (6 bases). The CDR3 has 14 residues. Trimming shortened V by 0 bases and J by 8 bases, and 11 bases separated the two germline ends. Germline V CDR1 and CDR2: KGHSH, LQKENI.

The rearrangement links TRBV19 to TRBJ2-1; D is unclear. This CDR3 spans 12 amino acids. Per the germline V gene, CDR1 is LNHDA and CDR2 is SQIVND (reference sequence). V lost 7 bases and J 12 bases, leaving 16 bases between the germline ends. CDR3 bases: TGTGCCAGTACCACCCCCCCATACAGGCAGTTCTTC. Translation: CASTTPPYRQFF. The entire variable domain, with the rest obtained from reference TRBV19 and TRBJ2-1, is as follows: DGGITQSPKYLFRKEGQNVTLSCEQNLNHDAMYWYRQDPGQGLRLIYYSQIVNDFQKGDIAEGYSVSREKKESFPLTVTSAQKNPTAFYLCASTTPPYRQFFGPGTRLTVL.

The chain employs TRBV6-5 and TRBJ1-6; D call uncertain. Germline CDR1 reads MNHEY; CDR2 reads SVGAGI. V lost 4 bases and J 3 bases, leaving 4 bases between the germline ends. This CDR3 spans 13 amino acids. The CDR3 sequence is CASSSYYNSPLHF. The CDR3 DNA sequence: TGTGCCAGCAGTTCCTACTATAATTCACCCCTCCACTTT.

Note on this clone: Other nucleotide sequences in the sample specify the same CDR3. The rearrangement joins TRBV7-2 to TRBJ2-3; D is possibly TRBD2 (6 bases). The CDR3 contains 14 residues. The germline V and J ends were trimmed by 5 bases and 0 bases, with 9 bases remaining between them. Germline CDR1 is SGHTA and CDR2 is FQGNSA. CDR3 DNA sequence: TGTGCCAGCAGCCCGGGGACTAGCACAGATACGCAGTATTTT. Translating gives CASSPGTSTDTQYF. The variable domain in full, with the rest retrieved from reference TRBV7-2 and TRBJ2-3, is GAGVSQSPSNKVTEKGKDVELRCDPISGHTALYWYRQSLGQGLEFLIYFQGNSAPDKSGLPSDRFSAERTGGSVSTLTIQRTQQEDSAVYLCASSPGTSTDTQYFGPGTRLTVL.

This rearrangement joins TRBV7-9 to TRBJ2-7; D perhaps matches TRBD1 (6 bases). CDR1 SEHNR and CDR2 FQNEAQ come from the germline V gene (reference sequence). Trimming left V 6 bases short and J 7 bases short, with 16 bases between. The length of the CDR3 is 13 residues. In nucleotides, the CDR3 is TGTGCCAGCAGGCGAACAGGGCAGGGAGAGCAGTACTTC. This encodes CASRRTGQGEQYF.

This chain links TRBV30 with TRBJ2-3; 11 nucleotides match TRBD2. Trimming cost V 3 bases and J 5 bases; bases outside gene matches: 19. Per germline, CDR1 GTSNPN and CDR2 SVGIG (reference sequence). This CDR3 has 19 amino acids. The CDR3 loop reads CAWRSGQGLASGRKDTQYF. In nucleotides, the CDR3 is TGTGCCTGGAGATCGGGACAGGGTTTGGCTAGCGGGAGGAAAGATACGCAGTATTTT.

The genes are TRBV7-3 and TRBJ2-1, with 10 positions matching TRBD1. CDR3 size: 15 residues. After removal of 2 bases from V and 6 bases from J, the junction contained 4 bases not matched to a gene. The germline CDR1 and CDR2 sequences are SGHTA and FQGTGA. In DNA, the CDR3 is TGTGCCAGCAGCTTAGGGGACAGGGGACCCAATGAGCAGTTCTTC. Residues: CASSLGDRGPNEQFF.

The gene calls are TRBV4-2 and TRBJ2-7; D gene unclear. The V gene's germline CDR1 is LGHNA and CDR2 YNFKEQ. V shed 0 bases and J shed 2 bases, with 11 bases lying between them. The length of the CDR3 is 15 residues. This CDR3 reads CASSQEDTGPYEQYF. The CDR3, as DNA: TGTGCCAGCAGCCAAGAAGACACTGGCCCCTACGAGCAGTACTTC.

The rearrangement uses TRBV11-2 and TRBJ2-2, with 8 bases fitting TRBD1. The CDR3 length is 16 residues. CDR1 is SGHAT and CDR2 is FQNNGV in the germline V gene. Losses at the gene ends were 7 bases for V and 2 bases for J; bases not matched to a gene: 9. CDR3 nucleotides: TGTGCCAGCACTTGGCCGACAGGGGTAAACACCGGGGAGCTGTTTTTT. Its translation: CASTWPTGVNTGELFF.

The chain recombines TRBV5-5 with TRBJ2-5; 13 bases map to TRBD2. The junction had 11 bases not matched to a gene; V was cut back by 4 bases and J by 5 bases. CDR3 size: 17 residues. Germline V lookup: CDR1 SGHKS, CDR2 YYEKEE (reference sequence). The CDR3 loop reads CASSLGLAGVAWETQYF. In DNA, the CDR3 is TGTGCCAGCAGCCTCGGACTAGCGGGAGTCGCGTGGGAGACCCAGTACTTC.

This chain uses TRBV6-5 with TRBJ1-2; 7 nucleotides align to TRBD1. CDR3 length equals 14 residues. V trimming: 6 bases; J trimming: 1 base; junction bases outside the gene matches: 5. Looked up from germline, CDR1 is MNHEY and CDR2 is SVGAGI. The CDR3 is CASSQDRDNYGYTF. The DNA for the CDR3 is TGTGCCAGCAGCCAAGACAGGGATAACTATGGCTACACCTTC.

This sequence joins TRBV11-2 and TRBJ2-2, with TRBD2 identical over 8 bases. V lost 0 bases to trimming and J lost 2 bases; unmatched junction nucleotides: 5. Per germline, CDR1 SGHAT and CDR2 FQNNGV. The CDR3 is 17 amino acids. Written as DNA, the CDR3 is TGTGCCAGCAGCTTAGATCTTAGCGGGGTAAACACCGGGGAGCTGTTTTTT. It specifies CASSLDLSGVNTGELFF.

The chain combines TRBV6-5 with TRBJ2-1; 7 positions agree with TRBD2. Per germline, CDR1 MNHEY and CDR2 SVGAGI. CDR3 size: 12 residues. After removal of 4 bases from V and 15 bases from J, the junction contained 9 bases not matched to a gene. The DNA of the CDR3 is TGTGCCAGCAGTTCCGGACTAGAAGAGGTGTTCTTC. Translated, it gives CASSSGLEEVFF.

The chain employs TRBV19 and TRBJ2-1; 13 nucleotides agree with TRBD2. The germline CDR1 and CDR2 sequences are LNHDA and SQIVND (reference sequence). Trimming at V came to 3 bases and at J to 7 bases, leaving 6 bases not matched to a gene. The CDR3 has 16 residues. CDR3 sequence (DNA): TGTGCCAGTAGTATTACTAGCGGGAGGGGAGGAAATGAGCAGTTCTTC. The encoded protein is CASSITSGRGGNEQFF. The entire variable domain, with the rest obtained from reference TRBV19 and TRBJ2-1, is as follows: DGGITQSPKYLFRKEGQNVTLSCEQNLNHDAMYWYRQDPGQGLRLIYYSQIVNDFQKGDIAEGYSVSREKKESFPLTVTSAQKNPTAFYLCASSITSGRGGNEQFFGPGTRLTVL.

The chain employs TRBV10-2 and TRBJ2-6; 7 nucleotides agree with TRBD1. The germline V gene has CDR1 WSHSY and CDR2 SAAADI. The CDR3 length is 15 residues. Unmatched junction bases numbered 8, after V lost 8 bases and J lost 4 bases. The CDR3 loop is CASSPTGTGANVLTF. The CDR3 DNA is TGCGCCAGCTCTCCGACAGGGACCGGGGCCAACGTCCTGACTTTC.

The V call is TRBV9, the J call TRBJ2-5; possible D gene TRBD1, 6 bases. Germline values: CDR1 SGDLS, CDR2 YYNGEE. The CDR3 totals 15 residues. V shed 0 bases and J shed 2 bases, with 11 bases lying between them. The CDR3 coding sequence is TGTGCCAGCAGCGTAGCAGGCAGGGGACAAGAGACCCAGTACTTC. It specifies CASSVAGRGQETQYF.

The chain employs TRBV27 and TRBJ1-1, with D uncertain. The CDR3 totals 14 residues. The V gene lost 4 bases and the J gene lost 4 bases, with 13 bases spanning the gap. CDR1 and CDR2 from the germline V gene are MNHEY and SMNVEV (reference sequence). The CDR3 region has the DNA TGTGCCAGCAGTTCGCCGGGGTGGGGCACTGAAGCTTTCTTT. This translates into CASSSPGWGTEAFF.

J is TRBJ1-3 and V is TRBV5-1; D unclear. The CDR3 covers 15 residues. The V end was cut by 4 bases, the J end by 6 bases, with 17 bases between. Germline V gene lookup returns CDR1 SGHRS and CDR2 YFSETQ. The CDR3 region is CASSLLAGPENTIYF. The CDR3 DNA is TGCGCCAGCAGCCTGTTGGCGGGTCCCGAAAACACCATATATTTT. The full variable domain, rest sourced from reference TRBV5-1 and TRBJ1-3, is KAGVTQTPRYLIKTRGQQVTLSCSPISGHRSVSWYQQTPGQGLQFLFEYFSETQRNKGNFPGRFSGRQFSNSRSEMNVSTLELGDSALYLCASSLLAGPENTIYFGEGSWLTVV.